This TCR beta chain stems from a study of T cell repertoires in cytomegalovirus infection. At the level of the study: Matching HLA type, along with CMV infection, was indicated by public TCR beta signatures. Study-wide results and limits: Identification of carriers of CMV plus the relevant HLA was achieved through cumulative public TCR beta family frequency.

This clonotype came up many times. Its antigen is unidentified. The CDR3 consists of 14 residues. Germline assignment: CDR1 SGHTA and CDR2 FQGTGA. V gave up 1 base and J gave up 5 bases, with 9 bases separating them. TCRdb re-derived calls from the reads in MiXCR, one entry per CDR3 protein. The sample gives under 100,000 distinct CDR3 sequences, approximately 3.7% of which show up once; less than 5% is in the top ten. This chain joins TRBV7-3 and TRBJ2-4, with D unclear. Sequencing input: PBMCs. The origin of this receptor is a human donor in good health (CMV status not recorded). Some clones in this sample may be carry-over from other donors' samples. The CDR3 protein is CASSLRGPQNIQYF. Here the CDR3 DNA reads TGTGCCAGCAGCTTAAGGGGTCCCCAAAACATTCAGTACTTC.